A single sample is the source of the 6 T cell receptor beta chains below, sequenced in a study of blood T cell repertoires in COVID-19. The assay was immunoSEQ multiplex PCR, and TCRdb's table has in-frame clones only and misses some. This table holds some 37,000 clones, around 90% found once. Sequenced material: peripheral blood. These receptors came from a man aged 65 to 79 with acute or convalescent COVID-19.

The chain links TRBV7-3 to TRBJ2-7; no clear D gene. V shed 7 bases and J shed 2 bases, with 9 bases lying between them. CDR1 SGHTA and CDR2 FQGTGA come from the germline V gene. The CDR3 has 12 residues. This chain's CDR3 is CASTPSAYEQYF. The CDR3 bases are TGTGCCAGCACCCCATCGGCCTACGAGCAGTACTTC.

J is TRBJ1-4 and V is TRBV2, with 9 bases fitting TRBD1. CDR1 is SNHLY and CDR2 is FYNNEI in the germline V gene. This CDR3 spans 14 amino acids. Trimming at V came to 5 bases and at J to 7 bases, leaving 5 bases not matched to a gene. The CDR3 protein is CASSSQGALEKLFF. In nucleotides, the CDR3 is TGTGCCAGCAGTTCACAGGGGGCGCTTGAAAAACTGTTTTTT.

The rearrangement joins TRBV19 to TRBJ1-4; unclear D gene. This CDR3 has 14 residues. From germline, CDR1 is LNHDA and CDR2 SQIVND (reference sequence). Deletions cut 5 bases from V and 5 bases from J, with 12 bases between. CDR3 loop: CASSPWPKNEKLFF. The CDR3 DNA reads TGTGCCAGTAGTCCGTGGCCAAAGAATGAAAAACTGTTTTTT.

This clone was detected only a few times. The genes are TRBV19 and TRBJ1-3, with TRBD1 as a possible D gene (6 bases). Trimming shortened V by 8 bases and J by 0 bases, and 14 bases separated the two germline ends. Germline lookup yields CDR1 LNHDA and CDR2 SQIVND (reference sequence). This CDR3 has 15 residues. CDR3 sequence: CASSTDRNSGNTIYF. CDR3 in DNA: TGTGCCAGTTCGACGGACAGAAACTCTGGAAACACCATATATTTT.

The rearrangement uses TRBV28 and TRBJ2-3; D perhaps matches TRBD1 (5 bases). Per germline, CDR1 MDHEN and CDR2 SYDVKM. The CDR3 extends over 15 amino acids. Trimming pared 9 bases from V and 4 bases from J, leaving 20 bases between. The CDR3 protein is CASTKARGAPDTQYF. The CDR3, as DNA: TGTGCCAGTACCAAGGCAAGGGGCGCCCCAGATACGCAGTATTTT. The variable domain in full, completed from reference TRBV28 and TRBJ2-3, reads DVKVTQSSRYLVKRTGEKVFLECVQDMDHENMFWYRQDPGLGLRLIYFSYDVKMKEKGDIPEGYSVSREKKERFSLILESASTNQTSMYLCASTKARGAPDTQYFGPGTRLTVL.

The rearrangement joins TRBV29-1 to TRBJ1-3, with D perhaps matching TRBD1 (5 bases). The germline V and J ends were trimmed by 6 bases and 3 bases, with 15 bases remaining between them. This CDR3 has 14 amino acids. Germline V gene lookup returns CDR1 SQVTM and CDR2 ANQGSEA. CDR3 nucleotide sequence: TGCAGCGTCGATAAAGGGGCAGGTGGAAACACCATATATTTT. Translated: CSVDKGAGGNTIYF.